These T cell receptor beta chains were read from a single sample in a study of response to subunit inactivated influenza vaccine. TCRdb re-derived calls from the RT-PCR reads in MiXCR, one entry per CDR3 protein. The table has around 750,000 distinct CDR3 sequences, 21% seen once. This specimen was PBMCs from blood, taken more than 4 days after vaccination. The receptors originated from a man aged 45-65 years who received an inactivated influenza vaccine. The CDR3 runs from the conserved cysteine through the conserved F or W. The order of the fields is CDR3 protein, CDR3 DNA, V gene, clone size, D gene, J gene. D genes are given only for firm matches. Not all rows give a size; the values are once, few, many and, for expanded clones, a class.

CDR3 protein: CASSLGYRGSNQPQHF
CDR3 DNA: TGCGCCAGCAGCTTAGGATATCGGGGTAGCAATCAGCCCCAGCATTTT
V gene: TRBV5-1
clone size: -
D gene: -
J gene: TRBJ1-5

CDR3 protein: CSVGAPGTNEAFF
CDR3 DNA: TGCAGCGTTGGGGCCCCCGGGACAAATGAAGCTTTCTTT
V gene: TRBV29-1
clone size: few
D gene: -
J gene: TRBJ1-1

CDR3 protein: CSAERDGNNSPLHF
CDR3 DNA: TGCAGTGCTGAACGGGACGGGAATAATTCACCCCTCCACTTT
V gene: TRBV20-1
clone size: -
D gene: -
J gene: TRBJ1-6

CDR3 protein: CASSQDMHLNEQFF
CDR3 DNA: TGTGCCAGCAGCCAAGATATGCATCTTAATGAGCAGTTCTTC
V gene: TRBV14
clone size: few
D gene: -
J gene: TRBJ2-1

CDR3 protein: CASSPLAGVVDTQYF
CDR3 DNA: TGCGCCAGCAGCCCCTTGGCGGGAGTAGTGGATACGCAGTATTTT
V gene: TRBV5-1
clone size: few
D gene: TRBD2
J gene: TRBJ2-3

CDR3 protein: CSARRASEKLFF
CDR3 DNA: TGCAGTGCTAGGAGGGCGAGCGAAAAACTGTTTTTT
V gene: TRBV20-1
clone size: few
D gene: -
J gene: TRBJ1-4

CDR3 protein: CASSLTSFPTENEQFF
CDR3 DNA: TGTGCCAGCAGCTTGACTAGCTTCCCCACGGAAAATGAGCAGTTCTTC
V gene: TRBV7-8
clone size: few
D gene: TRBD2
J gene: TRBJ2-1

CDR3 protein: CASSVDGQRYEQYF
CDR3 DNA: TGTGCCAGCAGCGTAGACGGACAACGATACGAGCAGTACTTC
V gene: TRBV9
clone size: -
D gene: -
J gene: TRBJ2-7

CDR3 protein: CASSGGGRGSNTGELFF
CDR3 DNA: TGTGCCAGCAGCGGAGGGGGGCGGGGTTCGAACACCGGGGAGCTGTTTTTT
V gene: TRBV5-6
clone size: -
D gene: -
J gene: TRBJ2-2

CDR3 protein: CSAAGRVPNTDTQYF
CDR3 DNA: TGCAGTGCGGCAGGGCGGGTCCCTAACACAGATACGCAGTATTTT
V gene: TRBV20-1
clone size: -
D gene: -
J gene: TRBJ2-3

CDR3 protein: CASSFNRGTEAFF
CDR3 DNA: TGTGCCAGCAGCTTCAACAGGGGCACTGAAGCTTTCTTT
V gene: TRBV5-6
clone size: many
D gene: TRBD1
J gene: TRBJ1-1

CDR3 protein: CASSPMGKDTQYF
CDR3 DNA: TGTGCCAGCAGCCCGATGGGGAAAGATACGCAGTATTTT
V gene: TRBV7-9
clone size: few
D gene: -
J gene: TRBJ2-3

CDR3 protein: CASRRGASSYNEQFF
CDR3 DNA: TGTGCCAGCAGGCGGGGTGCTAGCTCCTACAATGAGCAGTTCTTC
V gene: TRBV7-9
clone size: once
D gene: -
J gene: TRBJ2-1

CDR3 protein: CASNQFQGAAYEQYF
CDR3 DNA: TGTGCCAGTAACCAATTTCAGGGGGCTGCCTACGAGCAGTACTTC
V gene: TRBV6-1
clone size: few
D gene: TRBD1
J gene: TRBJ2-7

CDR3 protein: CASSQPDHREDSYEQYF
CDR3 DNA: TGCGCCAGCAGCCAGCCTGATCACAGGGAGGACTCCTACGAGCAGTACTTC
V gene: TRBV4-3
clone size: -
D gene: -
J gene: TRBJ2-7

CDR3 protein: CASSHDSANLVHEQYF
CDR3 DNA: TGTGCCAGCAGCCACGACAGTGCCAACTTAGTTCACGAGCAGTACTTC
V gene: TRBV5-6
clone size: -
D gene: -
J gene: TRBJ2-7

CDR3 protein: CASSFTALYNEQFF
CDR3 DNA: TGCGCCAGCAGCTTTACAGCCTTATACAATGAGCAGTTCTTC
V gene: TRBV5-1
clone size: -
D gene: -
J gene: TRBJ2-1

CDR3 protein: CSAIRPNTGELFF
CDR3 DNA: TGCAGTGCTATTCGCCCAAACACCGGGGAGCTGTTTTTT
V gene: TRBV20-1
clone size: few
D gene: -
J gene: TRBJ2-2

CDR3 protein: CASSKLVLNEQFF
CDR3 DNA: TGTGCCAGCAGTAAACTAGTTCTCAATGAGCAGTTCTTC
V gene: TRBV28
clone size: -
D gene: -
J gene: TRBJ2-1

CDR3 protein: CASSFPGLAVTSYEQYF
CDR3 DNA: TGCGCCAGCAGCTTCCCGGGACTAGCGGTAACTTCCTACGAGCAGTACTTC
V gene: TRBV5-1
clone size: -
D gene: TRBD2
J gene: TRBJ2-7

CDR3 protein: CASSLRGTGGYNEQFF
CDR3 DNA: TGTGCCAGCAGTTTACGGGGGACAGGGGGGTACAATGAGCAGTTCTTC
V gene: TRBV28
clone size: few
D gene: TRBD1
J gene: TRBJ2-1

CDR3 protein: CASSPGSGGGQYF
CDR3 DNA: TGTGCCAGCAGCCCTGGTAGCGGGGGGGGCCAGTACTTC
V gene: TRBV6-1
clone size: many
D gene: TRBD2
J gene: TRBJ2-7

CDR3 protein: CATSRDMAPTDTQYF
CDR3 DNA: TGTGCCACCAGCAGAGATATGGCGCCCACAGATACGCAGTATTTT
V gene: TRBV15
clone size: few
D gene: -
J gene: TRBJ2-3

CDR3 protein: CASSQKTSQVEQFF
CDR3 DNA: TGTGCCAGCAGCCAAAAAACATCCCAGGTTGAGCAGTTCTTC
V gene: TRBV4-2
clone size: -
D gene: -
J gene: TRBJ2-1

CDR3 protein: CASSQYADPNQETQYF
CDR3 DNA: TGTGCCAGCAGCCAATATGCAGACCCTAATCAAGAGACCCAGTACTTC
V gene: TRBV3-1
clone size: few
D gene: -
J gene: TRBJ2-5

CDR3 protein: CASSVWGGSNSAFF
CDR3 DNA: TGTGCCAGCAGCGTCTGGGGAGGGTCTAATTCGGCTTTCTTT
V gene: TRBV7-2
clone size: few
D gene: -
J gene: TRBJ1-1

CDR3 protein: CSVEDRPSSADTQYF
CDR3 DNA: TGCAGCGTTGAAGATCGGCCTAGCTCGGCAGATACGCAGTATTTT
V gene: TRBV29-1
clone size: -
D gene: -
J gene: TRBJ2-3

CDR3 protein: CASSLGRGVTEAFF
CDR3 DNA: TGTGCCAGCAGTTTAGGGAGGGGGGTGACCGAAGCTTTCTTT
V gene: TRBV12-3/TRBV12-4
clone size: few
D gene: -
J gene: TRBJ1-1